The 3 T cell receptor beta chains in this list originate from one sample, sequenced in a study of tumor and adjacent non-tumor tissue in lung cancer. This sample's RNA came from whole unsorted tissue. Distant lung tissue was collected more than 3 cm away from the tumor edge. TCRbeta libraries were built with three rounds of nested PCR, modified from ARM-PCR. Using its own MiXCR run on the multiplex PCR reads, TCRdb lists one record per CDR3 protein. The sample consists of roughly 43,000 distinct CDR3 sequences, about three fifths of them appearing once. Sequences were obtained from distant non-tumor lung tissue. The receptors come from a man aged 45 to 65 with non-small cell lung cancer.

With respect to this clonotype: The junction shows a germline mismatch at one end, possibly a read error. Here the CDR3 reads CTSSFGGVYNEQFF. For the CDR3, the DNA is TGTACCAGCAGTTTCGGGGGGGTGTACAATGAGCAGTTCTTC. The chain couples TRBV12-3 or TRBV12-4 to TRBJ2-1, with 8 bases matching TRBD2. This CDR3 has 14 amino acids.

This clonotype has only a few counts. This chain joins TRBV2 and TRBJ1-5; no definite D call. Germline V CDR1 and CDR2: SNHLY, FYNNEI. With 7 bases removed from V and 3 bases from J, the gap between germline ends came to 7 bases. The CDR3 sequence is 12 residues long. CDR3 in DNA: TGTGCCAGCAAGGTAGACAATCAGCCCCAGCATTTT. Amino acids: CASKVDNQPQHF.

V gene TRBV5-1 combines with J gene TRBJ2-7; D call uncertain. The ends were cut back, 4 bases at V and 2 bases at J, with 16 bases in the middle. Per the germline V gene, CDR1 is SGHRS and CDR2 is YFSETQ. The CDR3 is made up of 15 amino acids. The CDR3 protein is CASSVAGDNAYEQYF. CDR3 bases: TGCGCCAGCAGCGTAGCCGGTGACAACGCCTACGAGCAGTACTTC. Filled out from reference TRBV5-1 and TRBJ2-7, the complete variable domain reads KAGVTQTPRYLIKTRGQQVTLSCSPISGHRSVSWYQQTPGQGLQFLFEYFSETQRNKGNFPGRFSGRQFSNSRSEMNVSTLELGDSALYLCASSVAGDNAYEQYFGPGTRLTVT.